The T cell receptor beta chain described here comes from a study of T cells in Graves' hyperthyroidism and ophthalmopathy. Amplified TCR beta CDR3 regions derived from RNA transcripts. The HTBI set primed first-round TCR CDR3 RT-PCR. TCRdb re-called the multiplex PCR reads through MiXCR, storing one row per CDR3 protein. Of 300,000 or so distinct CDR3 sequences listed, about 21% are singletons. V was clipped by 8 bases and J by 5 bases; unmatched bases: 8. Germline values: CDR1 MDHEN, CDR2 SYDVKM. CDR3 length equals 15 residues. Hyperthyroidism in the patients, aged 18 to 65, was newly diagnosed and under 2 months in duration. The authors took PBMCs from 10 ml fresh peripheral blood. As for this clonotype: Its antigen is not known.

Broader study findings: Ophthalmopathy and stable hyperthyroidism were told apart by a 13 V-J model.

Material: blood. The chain recombines TRBV28 with TRBJ1-3; 11 bases map to TRBD1. The TCR originated in a woman in her fifties or sixties with Graves' hyperthyroidism. CDR3 sequence reads: CASSPGQGARNTIYF. In nucleotides, the CDR3 is TGTGCCAGCTCCCCCGGACAGGGGGCTAGAAACACCATATATTTT.